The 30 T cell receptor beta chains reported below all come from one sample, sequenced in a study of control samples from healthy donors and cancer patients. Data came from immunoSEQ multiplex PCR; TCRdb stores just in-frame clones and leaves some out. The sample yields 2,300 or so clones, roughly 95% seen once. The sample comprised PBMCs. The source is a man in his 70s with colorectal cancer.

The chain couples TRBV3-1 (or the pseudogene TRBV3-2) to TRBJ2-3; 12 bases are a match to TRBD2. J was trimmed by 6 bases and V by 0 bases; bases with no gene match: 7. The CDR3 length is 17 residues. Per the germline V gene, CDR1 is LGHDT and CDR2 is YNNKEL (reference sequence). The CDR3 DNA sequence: TGTGCCAGCAGCCAAGATAGGACTAGCGGGACCCTGGATACGCAGTATTTT. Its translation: CASSQDRTSGTLDTQYF.

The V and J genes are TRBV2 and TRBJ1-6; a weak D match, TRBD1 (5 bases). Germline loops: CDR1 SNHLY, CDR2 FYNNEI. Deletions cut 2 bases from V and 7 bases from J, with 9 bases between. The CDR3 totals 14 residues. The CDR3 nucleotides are TGTGCCAGCAGTGAATTGGGGGAGAATTCACCCCTCCACTTT. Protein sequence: CASSELGENSPLHF.

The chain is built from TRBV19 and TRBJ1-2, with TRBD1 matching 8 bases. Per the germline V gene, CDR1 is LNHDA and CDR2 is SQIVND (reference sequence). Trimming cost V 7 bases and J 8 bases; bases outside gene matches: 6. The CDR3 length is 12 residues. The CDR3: CASNQGAGGYTF. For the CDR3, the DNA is TGTGCCAGTAACCAGGGGGCGGGCGGCTACACCTTC. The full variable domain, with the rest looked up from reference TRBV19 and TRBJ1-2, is DGGITQSPKYLFRKEGQNVTLSCEQNLNHDAMYWYRQDPGQGLRLIYYSQIVNDFQKGDIAEGYSVSREKKESFPLTVTSAQKNPTAFYLCASNQGAGGYTFGSGTRLTVV.

The CDR3 loop reads CAWSARLGDTQYF. CDR3 in DNA: TGTGCCTGGAGTGCCCGACTTGGGGATACGCAGTATTTT. The chain employs TRBV30 and TRBJ2-3, with D hard to call. CDR1 is GTSNPN, CDR2 SVGIG, per germline (reference sequence). The CDR3 spans 13 residues. The ends were cut back, 1 base at V and 6 bases at J, with 11 bases in the middle. Together with reference TRBV30 and TRBJ2-3, the CDR3 gives the full variable domain: SQTIHQWPATLVQPVGSPLSLECTVEGTSNPNLYWYRQAAGRGLQLLFYSVGIGQISSEVPQNLSASRPQDRQFILSSKKLLLSDSGFYLCAWSARLGDTQYFGPGTRLTVL.

The DNA of the CDR3 is TGTGCCAGCAGTGAAGTGGCGACAGGGGAAGACTATGGCTACACCTTC. Encoded protein: CASSEVATGEDYGYTF. V usage is TRBV2 and J usage is TRBJ1-2, with TRBD1 identical over 8 bases. The J segment lost 3 bases and the V segment lost 1 base, leaving 7 bases of the junction unmatched. The CDR3 covers 16 residues. The germline gives CDR1 SNHLY, CDR2 FYNNEI.

This CDR3 is CASSHRGFGNTIYF. CDR3 sequence (DNA): TGTGCCAGCAGCCATCGGGGTTTTGGAAACACCATATATTTT. The chain has TRBV3-1 (or the pseudogene TRBV3-2) and TRBJ1-3; the D is unclear. This CDR3 comprises 14 residues. V shed 3 bases and J shed 3 bases, with 9 bases lying between them. Germline loops: CDR1 LGHDT, CDR2 YNNKEL (reference sequence).

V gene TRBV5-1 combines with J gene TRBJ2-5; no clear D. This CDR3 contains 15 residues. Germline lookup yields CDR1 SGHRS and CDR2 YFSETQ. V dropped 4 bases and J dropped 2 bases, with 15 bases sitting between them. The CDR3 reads CASSLGDGPQETQYF. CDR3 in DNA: TGCGCCAGCAGCCTTGGTGACGGCCCACAAGAGACCCAGTACTTC. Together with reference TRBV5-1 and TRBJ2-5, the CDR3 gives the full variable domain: KAGVTQTPRYLIKTRGQQVTLSCSPISGHRSVSWYQQTPGQGLQFLFEYFSETQRNKGNFPGRFSGRQFSNSRSEMNVSTLELGDSALYLCASSLGDGPQETQYFGPGTRLLVL.

Here the CDR3 DNA reads TGTGCCAGCAGTCCAGGACTAGCCTACAATGAGCAGTTCTTC. As protein: CASSPGLAYNEQFF. The chain is built from TRBV2 and TRBJ2-1; 7 bases are a match to TRBD2. Germline values: CDR1 SNHLY, CDR2 FYNNEI. The CDR3 contains 14 residues. V lost 5 bases and J lost 2; bases outside the gene matches: 3.

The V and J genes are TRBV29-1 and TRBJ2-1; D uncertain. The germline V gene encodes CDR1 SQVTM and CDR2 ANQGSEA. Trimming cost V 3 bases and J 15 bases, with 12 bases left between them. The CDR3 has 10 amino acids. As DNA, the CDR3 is TGCAGCGTTGAGTCGGCTACCATGTTCTTC. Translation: CSVESATMFF.

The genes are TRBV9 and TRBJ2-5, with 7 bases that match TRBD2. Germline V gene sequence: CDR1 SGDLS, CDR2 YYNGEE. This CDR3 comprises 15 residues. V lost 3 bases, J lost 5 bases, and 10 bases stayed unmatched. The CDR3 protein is CASSAAGVSLETQYF. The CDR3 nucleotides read TGTGCCAGCAGCGCCGCGGGAGTCTCCTTGGAGACCCAGTACTTC.

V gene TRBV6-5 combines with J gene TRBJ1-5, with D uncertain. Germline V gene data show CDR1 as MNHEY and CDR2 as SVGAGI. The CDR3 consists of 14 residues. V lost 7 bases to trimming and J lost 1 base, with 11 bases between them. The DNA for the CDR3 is TGTGCCAGCAAGGAATCGGGGAGCAATCAGCCCCAGCATTTT. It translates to CASKESGSNQPQHF.

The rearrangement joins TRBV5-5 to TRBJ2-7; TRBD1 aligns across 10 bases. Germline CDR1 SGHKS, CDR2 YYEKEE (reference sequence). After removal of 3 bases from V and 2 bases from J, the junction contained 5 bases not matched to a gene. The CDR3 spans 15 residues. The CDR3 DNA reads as TGTGCCAGCAGCTGGGGACAGGGGATGACCTACGAGCAGTACTTC. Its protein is CASSWGQGMTYEQYF. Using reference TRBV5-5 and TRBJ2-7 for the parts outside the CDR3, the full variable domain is DAGVTQSPTHLIKTRGQQVTLRCSPISGHKSVSWYQQVLGQGPQFIFQYYEKEERGRGNFPDRFSARQFPNYSSELNVNALLLGDSALYLCASSWGQGMTYEQYFGPGTRLTVT.

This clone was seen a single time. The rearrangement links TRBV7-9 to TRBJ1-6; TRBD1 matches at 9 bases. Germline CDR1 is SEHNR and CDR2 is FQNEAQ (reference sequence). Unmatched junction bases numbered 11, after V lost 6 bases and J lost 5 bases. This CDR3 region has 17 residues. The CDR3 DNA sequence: TGTGCCAGCAGTTATACCGGGACAGGGTGGAATAATTCACCCCTCCACTTT. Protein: CASSYTGTGWNNSPLHF.

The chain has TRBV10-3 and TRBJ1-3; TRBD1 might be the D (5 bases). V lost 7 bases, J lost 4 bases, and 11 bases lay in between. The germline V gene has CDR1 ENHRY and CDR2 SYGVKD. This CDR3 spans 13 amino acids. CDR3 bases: TGTGCCATCACCCCGCAGGGCGGAAACACCATATATTTT. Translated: CAITPQGGNTIYF.

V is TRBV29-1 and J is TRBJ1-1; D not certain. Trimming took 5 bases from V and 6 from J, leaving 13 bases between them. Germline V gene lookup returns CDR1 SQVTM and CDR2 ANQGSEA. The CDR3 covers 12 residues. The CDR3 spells CSVLELLSEAFF. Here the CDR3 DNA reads TGCAGCGTTCTAGAGTTATTGTCTGAAGCTTTCTTT.

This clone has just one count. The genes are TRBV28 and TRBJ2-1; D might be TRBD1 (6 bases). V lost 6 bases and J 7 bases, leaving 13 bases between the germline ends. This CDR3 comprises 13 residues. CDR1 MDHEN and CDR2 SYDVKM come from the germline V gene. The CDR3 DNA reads TGTGCCAGCAGCTCCCCAGGGGCTAATGAGCAGTTCTTC. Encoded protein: CASSSPGANEQFF.

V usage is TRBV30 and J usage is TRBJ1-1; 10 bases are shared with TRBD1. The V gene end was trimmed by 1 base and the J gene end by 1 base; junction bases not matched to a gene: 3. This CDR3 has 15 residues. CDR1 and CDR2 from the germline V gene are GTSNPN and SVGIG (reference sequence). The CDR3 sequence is CAWSGQGAGNTEAFF. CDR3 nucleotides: TGTGCCTGGAGTGGACAGGGGGCCGGGAACACTGAAGCTTTCTTT.

The CDR3 reads CASRQQGYGQGVKGEQYF. CDR3 nucleotides: TGTGCCAGCAGACAACAGGGGTATGGACAGGGAGTCAAGGGCGAGCAGTACTTC. The genes are TRBV28 and TRBJ2-7; 8 positions match TRBD1. The ends lost 6 bases at V and 6 bases at J; junction bases unmatched: 22. There are 18 residues in the CDR3. CDR1 is MDHEN and CDR2 is SYDVKM in the germline V gene.

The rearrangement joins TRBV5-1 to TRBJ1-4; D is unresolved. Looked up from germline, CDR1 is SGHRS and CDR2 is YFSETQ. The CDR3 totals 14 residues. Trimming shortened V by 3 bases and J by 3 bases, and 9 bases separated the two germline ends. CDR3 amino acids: CASSSQPPNEKLFF. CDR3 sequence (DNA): TGCGCCAGCAGCTCACAGCCTCCTAATGAAAAACTGTTTTTT.

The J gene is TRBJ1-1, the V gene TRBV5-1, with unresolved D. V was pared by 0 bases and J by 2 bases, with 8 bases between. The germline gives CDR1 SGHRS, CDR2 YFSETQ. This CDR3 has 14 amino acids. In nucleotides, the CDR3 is TGCGCCAGCAGCTTGGGGACGACAAACACTGAAGCTTTCTTT. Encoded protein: CASSLGTTNTEAFF.

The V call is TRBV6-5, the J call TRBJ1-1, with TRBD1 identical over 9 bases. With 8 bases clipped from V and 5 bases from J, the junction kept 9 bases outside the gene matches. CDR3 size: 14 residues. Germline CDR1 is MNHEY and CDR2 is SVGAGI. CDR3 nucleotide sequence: TGTGCCAGCGTTACAGGGGGCGCAGGAACTGAAGCTTTCTTT. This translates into CASVTGGAGTEAFF.

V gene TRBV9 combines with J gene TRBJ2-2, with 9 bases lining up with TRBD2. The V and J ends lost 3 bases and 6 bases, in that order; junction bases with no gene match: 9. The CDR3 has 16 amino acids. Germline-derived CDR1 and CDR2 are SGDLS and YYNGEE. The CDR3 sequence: CASSAPGAGGAGELFF. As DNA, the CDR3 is TGTGCCAGCAGCGCCCCGGGGGCGGGAGGGGCCGGGGAGCTGTTTTTT.

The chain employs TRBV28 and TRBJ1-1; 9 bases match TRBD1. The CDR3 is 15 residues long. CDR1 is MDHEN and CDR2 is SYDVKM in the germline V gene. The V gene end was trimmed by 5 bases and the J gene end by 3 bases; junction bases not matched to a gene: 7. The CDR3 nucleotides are TGTGCCAGCAGTCTCCATGGGACAGGGTACACTGAAGCTTTCTTT. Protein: CASSLHGTGYTEAFF.

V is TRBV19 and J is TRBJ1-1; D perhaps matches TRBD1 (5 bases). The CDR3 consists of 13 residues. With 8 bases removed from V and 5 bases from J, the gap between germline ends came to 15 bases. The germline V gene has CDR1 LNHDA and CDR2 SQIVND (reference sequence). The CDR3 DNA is TGTGCCAGTTCATACGAGGGGAAAACTGAAGCTTTCTTT. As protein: CASSYEGKTEAFF.

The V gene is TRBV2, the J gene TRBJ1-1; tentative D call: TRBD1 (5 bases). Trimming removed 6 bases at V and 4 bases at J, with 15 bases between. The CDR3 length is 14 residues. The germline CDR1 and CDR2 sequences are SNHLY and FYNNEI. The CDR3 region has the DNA TGTGCCAGCAGGTCGCAGGGAAGTAGCACTGAAGCTTTCTTT. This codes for CASRSQGSSTEAFF.

CDR3 sequence: CASSQGGLAGYLDTQYF. The CDR3 nucleotides read TGTGCCAGCAGCCAAGGGGGACTAGCGGGATATTTAGATACGCAGTATTTT. V and J are TRBV3-1 (or the pseudogene TRBV3-2) and TRBJ2-3; 13 bases agree with TRBD2. Germline trimming cut 1 base from V and 5 bases from J; bases unmatched to any gene: 6. The CDR3 sequence is 17 residues long. From germline, CDR1 is LGHDT and CDR2 YNNKEL (reference sequence).

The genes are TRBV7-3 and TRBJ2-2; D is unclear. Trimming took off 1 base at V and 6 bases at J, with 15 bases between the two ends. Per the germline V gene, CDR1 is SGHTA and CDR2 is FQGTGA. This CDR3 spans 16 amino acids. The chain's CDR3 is CASSLMGSLYSGELFF. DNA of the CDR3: TGTGCCAGCAGCTTAATGGGCAGTTTATACTCCGGGGAGCTGTTTTTT.

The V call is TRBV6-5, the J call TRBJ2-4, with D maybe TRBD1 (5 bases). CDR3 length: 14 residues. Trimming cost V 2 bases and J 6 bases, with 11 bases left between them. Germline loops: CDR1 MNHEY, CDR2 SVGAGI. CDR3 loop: CASSYDGQGNIQYF. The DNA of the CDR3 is TGTGCCAGCAGTTACGACGGACAAGGAAACATTCAGTACTTC.

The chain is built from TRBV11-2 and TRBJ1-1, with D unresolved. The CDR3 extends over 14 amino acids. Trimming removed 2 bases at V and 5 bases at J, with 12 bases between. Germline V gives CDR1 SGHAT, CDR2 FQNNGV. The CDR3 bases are TGTGCCAGCAGCTTATGGGGTCTGCGGACTGAAGCTTTCTTT. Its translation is CASSLWGLRTEAFF. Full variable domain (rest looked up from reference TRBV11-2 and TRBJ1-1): EAGVAQSPRYKIIEKRQSVAFWCNPISGHATLYWYQQILGQGPKLLIQFQNNGVVDDSQLPKDRFSAERLKGVDSTLKIQPAKLEDSAVYLCASSLWGLRTEAFFGQGTRLTVV.

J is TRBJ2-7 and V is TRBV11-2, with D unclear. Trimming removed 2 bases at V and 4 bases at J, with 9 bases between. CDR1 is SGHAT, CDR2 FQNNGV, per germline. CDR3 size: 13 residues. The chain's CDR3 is CASSLRSGYEQYF. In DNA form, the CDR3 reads TGTGCCAGCAGCTTAAGGTCCGGATACGAGCAGTACTTC.